The text below deals with one T cell receptor (beta chain). This sample is part of a study of shared clonotypes between healthy human individuals. Sequencing used immunoSEQ multiplex PCR; TCRdb keeps in-frame clones, though not all of them. The profile shows around 2.5 million clones, roughly 93% of them singletons. Germline CDR1 is SEHNR and CDR2 is FQNEAQ (reference sequence). V dropped 6 bases and J dropped 6; count of bases not matched to a gene: 14. This CDR3 comprises 17 residues. The chain couples TRBV7-9 to TRBJ2-1; 10 positions match TRBD2. The sequence came from a young man in good health. Some clones in this sample may be carry-over from other donors' samples. Material for sequencing was naive CD4+ T cells from PBMCs. Subset in this sample: CD45RA+ positively selected. CDR3 loop: CASSRTSGTSAFNEQFF. In DNA, the CDR3 is TGTGCCAGCAGTCGAACCTCCGGGACTAGCGCTTTCAATGAGCAGTTCTTC.